A single sample is the source of the 17 T cell receptor beta chains below, sequenced in a study of blood T cell repertoires in COVID-19. Libraries were prepared by immunoSEQ multiplex PCR; TCRdb keeps only in-frame clonotypes and omits some of them. Here the sample spans about 320,000 clones, 86% being singletons. Material: peripheral blood. The receptor source for this set is a woman aged 45 to 65 with acute or convalescent COVID-19.

The chain is built from TRBV24-1 and TRBJ2-1, with 9 bases aligning to TRBD1. Trimming at V came to 0 bases and at J to 6 bases, leaving 5 bases not matched to a gene. Per germline, CDR1 KGHDR and CDR2 SFDVKD. CDR3 size: 16 residues. CDR3 in amino acids: CATSDLPGDRVNEQFF. The CDR3 coding sequence is TGTGCCACCAGTGATTTGCCTGGGGACAGGGTCAATGAGCAGTTCTTC.

The rearrangement joins TRBV12-1 to TRBJ2-7; no check of the table's D call, TRBD1, against the DNA was made. TRBV12-1 is a pseudogene segment. This CDR3 contains 14 residues. CDR3 sequence reads: CASSFGAHSYEQYF. The CDR3 nucleotides are TGTGCCAGCAGCTTTGGGGCCCACTCCTACGAGCAGTACTTC.

The rearrangement joins TRBV7-6 to TRBJ1-4; 11 nucleotides agree with TRBD1. The ends lost 5 bases at V and 8 bases at J; junction bases unmatched: 7. The CDR3 length is 15 residues. In germline, CDR1 is SGHVS, CDR2 FNYEAQ. CDR3 DNA: TGTGCCAGCAGCCCGGGACAGGGGGGAGGAGAAAAACTGTTTTTT. Translated, it gives CASSPGQGGGEKLFF.

The chain has TRBV5-4 and TRBJ2-7; D not certain. The CDR3 covers 14 residues. Trimming pared 1 base from V and 0 bases from J, leaving 8 bases between. Germline V lookup: CDR1 SGHNT, CDR2 YYREEE (reference sequence). The CDR3 loop reads CASSLLASSYEQYF. The CDR3 DNA reads TGTGCCAGCAGCTTGTTAGCCAGCTCCTACGAGCAGTACTTC.

This chain connects TRBV7-9 to TRBJ1-5; unclear D gene. The germline V gene encodes CDR1 SEHNR and CDR2 FQNEAQ (reference sequence). With 0 bases removed from V and 3 bases from J, the gap between germline ends came to 12 bases. The CDR3 extends over 16 amino acids. The CDR3 loop reads CASSLAKGGFNQPQHF. CDR3 nucleotides: TGTGCCAGCAGCTTAGCGAAGGGAGGGTTCAATCAGCCCCAGCATTTT.

The chain carries TRBV5-1 and TRBJ2-3; D may be TRBD2 (6 bases). The CDR3 has 15 amino acids. V lost 2 bases and J 2 bases, leaving 12 bases between the germline ends. CDR1 and CDR2 (germline): SGHRS, YFSETQ. CDR3 nucleotides: TGCGCCAGCAGCTTTGGCGCGGGATCCACAGATACGCAGTATTTT. It codes for CASSFGAGSTDTQYF.

The CDR3 reads CASSSDHGTLSYNEQFF. Written as DNA, the CDR3 is TGTGCCAGCAGCTCAGATCACGGGACTCTATCCTACAATGAGCAGTTCTTC. J is TRBJ2-1 and V is TRBV7-8; a possible D gene is TRBD2 (6 bases). V was clipped by 4 bases and J by 1 base, with 17 bases between them. Germline V CDR1 and CDR2: SGHVS, FQNEAQ. The length of the CDR3 is 17 residues. Combining the CDR3 with reference TRBV7-8 and TRBJ2-1 gives the whole variable domain GAGVSQSPRYKVAKRGQDVALRCDPISGHVSLFWYQQALGQGPEFLTYFQNEAQLDKSGLPSDRFFAERPEGSVSTLKIQRTQQEDSAVYLCASSSDHGTLSYNEQFFGPGTRLTVL.

In its sample, this clone was seen a few times. The chain has TRBV28 and TRBJ2-7; tentative D call: TRBD1 (6 bases). V was cut by 8 bases and J by 3 bases, with 20 bases left in between. The CDR3 runs 15 residues. Germline CDR1 is MDHEN and CDR2 is SYDVKM. The CDR3 loop reads CASLNPAGVSYEQYF. The CDR3 coding sequence is TGTGCCAGCCTTAACCCGGCAGGGGTAAGCTACGAGCAGTACTTC.

The J gene is TRBJ1-2, the V gene TRBV7-2, with D possibly TRBD1 on 6 matching bases. V was clipped by 5 bases and J by 2 bases, with 15 bases between them. CDR3 length: 15 amino acids. Germline CDR1 SGHTA, CDR2 FQGNSA. The CDR3 protein is CASSERSGVNYGYTF. CDR3 nucleotide sequence: TGTGCCAGCAGCGAACGTTCAGGGGTAAACTATGGCTACACCTTC.

The V gene is TRBV7-3, the J gene TRBJ2-1; D possibly corresponds to TRBD1 (6 bases). The CDR3 runs 16 residues. CDR1 is SGHTA, CDR2 FQGTGA, per germline. Trimming pared 1 base from V and 7 bases from J, leaving 17 bases between. As DNA, the CDR3 is TGTGCCAGCAGCTTAAAGGGGGTGGGAGAGTGGAATGAGCAGTTCTTC. It encodes CASSLKGVGEWNEQFF.

V is TRBV18 and J is TRBJ1-1; D gene ambiguous. V was pared by 3 bases and J by 4 bases, with 18 bases between. There are 16 residues in the CDR3. CDR1 and CDR2 (germline): KGHSH, LQKENI. CDR3 nucleotides: TGTGCCAGCTCACCTTCACAAGGTAGAGGAGGCACTGAAGCTTTCTTT. It translates to CASSPSQGRGGTEAFF.

This rearrangement joins TRBV27 to TRBJ2-1, with TRBD2 matching over 10 bases. This CDR3 is 16 amino acids long. Germline values: CDR1 MNHEY, CDR2 SMNVEV (reference sequence). After removal of 5 bases from V and 8 bases from J, the junction contained 12 bases not matched to a gene. CDR3 in DNA: TGTGCCAGCAGTCCGCTCTCCGGACTAGCGGTCCATGAGCAGTTCTTC. This encodes CASSPLSGLAVHEQFF.

There are a few counts of this clone. This chain links TRBV7-9 with TRBJ1-2, with 7 bases matching TRBD1. This CDR3 contains 15 residues. In germline, CDR1 is SEHNR, CDR2 FQNEAQ (reference sequence). V gave up 5 bases and J gave up 0 bases; unmatched junction bases: 6. The CDR3 DNA reads TGTGCCAGCAGCGAATGGGACAGAACTAACTATGGCTACACCTTC. Protein product: CASSEWDRTNYGYTF.

The chain has TRBV6-5 and TRBJ2-1, with 7 positions matching TRBD1. The ends lost 10 bases at V and 4 bases at J; junction bases unmatched: 10. The CDR3 length is 14 residues. Per the germline V gene, CDR1 is MNHEY and CDR2 is SVGAGI. The CDR3 bases are TGTGCCAATTCGAAGGGGGCCAGGTACAATGAGCAGTTCTTC. Its translation is CANSKGARYNEQFF.

The chain joins TRBV7-2 to TRBJ2-7; no clear D. This CDR3 comprises 14 residues. V lost 2 bases, J lost 0 bases, and 8 bases lay in between. Germline loops: CDR1 SGHTA, CDR2 FQGNSA. CDR3: CASSLQQSSYEQYF. CDR3 nucleotide sequence: TGTGCCAGCAGCTTACAACAGAGCTCCTACGAGCAGTACTTC.

The CDR3, as DNA: TGTGCCAGCAGTTACCAAAGACCCGACAGGGCAGATACGCAGTATTTT. Encoded protein: CASSYQRPDRADTQYF. The rearrangement uses TRBV6-6 and TRBJ2-3, with 7 bases matching TRBD1. The germline gives CDR1 MNHNY, CDR2 SVGAGI (reference sequence). CDR3 size: 16 residues. V shed 2 bases, J shed 4 bases, and the junction held 9 bases outside the gene matches.

The V and J genes are TRBV7-2 and TRBJ1-5, with TRBD1 matching over 10 bases. CDR1 and CDR2 (germline): SGHTA, FQGNSA. CDR3 length: 15 amino acids. The V and J ends lost 5 bases and 7 bases, in that order; junction bases with no gene match: 8. Here the CDR3 reads CASSARQGAGQPQHF. For the CDR3, the DNA is TGTGCCAGCAGCGCCAGACAGGGGGCTGGGCAGCCCCAGCATTTT.